Each of the 17 T cell receptor beta chains below was sequenced from the same sample in a study of molecular identifiers for immune sequencing clone quantification. Using its own MiXCR run on the PCR reads, TCRdb lists one record per CDR3 protein. The sample contains some 580,000 distinct CDR3 sequences, 25% of which appear only once. Sequencing was done on a sample of naive CD8+ T cells from blood, with Jurkat cell RNA spiked in. Specified subset: FACS-sorted CD8+CD4-CCR7+CD45RA+ naive T cells. The source of these receptors is a human donor in good health. Some libraries in this study had Jurkat cell RNA spiked in.

The sample holds a few counts of this clonotype. The V call is TRBV7-2, the J call TRBJ2-3; 8 nucleotides align to TRBD2. J gave up 6 bases and V 2 bases, and 16 bases lay outside the gene matches. Germline V gene lookup returns CDR1 SGHTA and CDR2 FQGNSA. The CDR3 has 18 amino acids. CDR3 amino acids: CASSLFGTSGAGGDTQYF. The CDR3 nucleotides read TGTGCCAGCAGCTTATTCGGTACTAGCGGAGCCGGTGGGGATACGCAGTATTTT.

This clonotype has a single count. V is TRBV9 and J is TRBJ2-3; unclear D gene. V lost 3 bases, J lost 0 bases, and 11 bases lay in between. The CDR3 has 15 amino acids. Germline V lookup: CDR1 SGDLS, CDR2 YYNGEE. CDR3 protein: CASSAEGFSTDTQYF. As DNA, the CDR3 is TGTGCCAGCAGCGCCGAAGGCTTTAGCACAGATACGCAGTATTTT. Looking up the rest from reference TRBV9 and TRBJ2-3 gives the full variable domain: DSGVTQTPKHLITATGQRVTLRCSPRSGDLSVYWYQQSLDQGLQFLIQYYNGEERAKGNILERFSAQQFPDLHSELNLSSLELGDSALYFCASSAEGFSTDTQYFGPGTRLTVL.

Turning to this clonotype: One base away lies a much larger clone, so this may be a sequencing read error. DNA for the CDR3: TGTGCCACCAGCAGGATACTAGCGGGGAACACCGGGGAGCTGTGTTTT. As protein: CATSRILAGNTGELCF. This chain connects TRBV15 to TRBJ2-2; 10 positions match TRBD2. Germline assignment: CDR1 LNHNV and CDR2 YYDKDF (reference sequence). The CDR3 consists of 16 residues.

The chain is built from TRBV7-6 and TRBJ1-2; D ambiguous. This CDR3 has 14 amino acids. Trimming pared 3 bases from V and 2 bases from J, leaving 10 bases between. The V gene's germline CDR1 is SGHVS and CDR2 FNYEAQ. The CDR3: CASSFGPLNYGYTF. The CDR3, as DNA: TGTGCCAGCAGCTTCGGGCCGCTGAACTATGGCTACACCTTC.

This clonotype was detected a few times. CDR3 nucleotides: TGTGCCAGCAGTTGGGGTTCGTTAGAGACCCAGTACTTC. Translating gives CASSWGSLETQYF. The genes are TRBV27 and TRBJ2-5; D is uncertain. This CDR3 contains 13 residues. Germline lookup yields CDR1 MNHEY and CDR2 SMNVEV (reference sequence). V lost 4 bases and J lost 4, with 10 bases in between.

This clonotype was seen many times. The V gene is TRBV9, the J gene TRBJ2-7, with 8 positions matching TRBD2. Trimming took 4 bases from V and 3 from J; bases not matched to a gene: 9. Looked up from germline, CDR1 is SGDLS and CDR2 is YYNGEE. The CDR3 covers 15 residues. The DNA of the CDR3 is TGTGCCAGCAGCCCGGGCGCGGGAGGATTCTACGAGCAGTACTTC. Protein sequence: CASSPGAGGFYEQYF.

About this clonotype itself: Relative to the germline gene, one junction end is altered; a read error may explain this. This chain joins TRBV27 and TRBJ1-1, with no clear D. The germline V gene has CDR1 MNHEY and CDR2 SMNVEV (reference sequence). The CDR3 has 14 residues. This CDR3 reads CAGRTIQMNTEAFF. CDR3 coding DNA: TGTGCCGGCAGGACCATTCAAATGAACACTGAAGCTTTCTTT.

This clonotype has more than one count but fewer than ten. This may come from a read error, since a much larger clone is one base off. The rearrangement joins TRBV29-1 to TRBJ2-1, with D maybe TRBD2 (6 bases). In germline, CDR1 is SQVTM, CDR2 ANQGSEA. The CDR3 is 11 residues long. CDR3 sequence: CGVEPGLLNFF. CDR3 nucleotides: TGCGGCGTTGAACCGGGACTGCTCAACTTCTTC.

The rearrangement joins TRBV2 to TRBJ2-2; 14 bases map to TRBD2. The CDR3 is 18 amino acids. The V gene end was trimmed by 5 bases and the J gene end by 5 bases; junction bases not matched to a gene: 10. Germline CDR1 and CDR2: SNHLY and FYNNEI. This CDR3 reads CASSSTTSGGASTGELFF. CDR3 DNA sequence: TGTGCCAGCAGTTCTACGACTAGCGGGGGGGCCTCGACCGGGGAGCTGTTTTTT.

This clonotype was seen only a few times. V and J are TRBV7-6 and TRBJ2-1, with D perhaps TRBD2 (6 bases). Trimming shortened V by 8 bases and J by 7 bases, and 12 bases separated the two germline ends. The V gene's germline CDR1 is SGHVS and CDR2 FNYEAQ. The CDR3 runs 12 residues. CDR3: CASGRTQNEQFF. CDR3 nucleotide sequence: TGTGCCAGCGGGAGGACGCAAAATGAGCAGTTCTTC.

The J gene is TRBJ2-7, the V gene TRBV7-9; 8 bases align to TRBD2. Germline V gene lookup returns CDR1 SEHNR and CDR2 FQNEAQ (reference sequence). This CDR3 has 17 amino acids. J gave up 4 bases and V 5 bases, and 16 bases lay outside the gene matches. CDR3 loop: CASSLADKRENWYEQYF. CDR3 nucleotides: TGTGCCAGCAGCCTGGCCGATAAGCGGGAGAATTGGTACGAGCAGTACTTC.

The CDR3 region has the DNA TGTGCCAGCAGTGATCAGGGCTCCCAAGAGACCCAGTACTTC. This gives the protein CASSDQGSQETQYF. The V and J genes are TRBV2 and TRBJ2-5; D perhaps matches TRBD1 (5 bases). Germline V gene data show CDR1 as SNHLY and CDR2 as FYNNEI. V lost 3 bases, J lost 1 base, and 9 bases lay in between. The length of the CDR3 is 14 residues.

In this sample, this clonotype turned up many times. This chain joins TRBV4-1 and TRBJ1-5; tentatively, D is TRBD1 (5 bases). The germline CDR1 and CDR2 sequences are MGHRA and YSYEKL. The ends were cut back, 3 bases at V and 6 bases at J, with 15 bases in the middle. The CDR3 sequence is 15 residues long. The CDR3 sequence is CASSQGPSSGQPQHF. The CDR3 nucleotides read TGCGCCAGCAGCCAGGGGCCCTCTTCGGGTCAGCCCCAGCATTTT.

This clonotype was seen at least ten times. The chain links TRBV11-2 to TRBJ2-1; D is unresolved. This CDR3 spans 11 amino acids. The ends were cut back, 7 bases at V and 2 bases at J, with 3 bases in the middle. Germline lookup yields CDR1 SGHAT and CDR2 FQNNGV. The CDR3 spells CASNTYNEQFF. The CDR3 DNA reads TGTGCCAGCAACACCTACAATGAGCAGTTCTTC.

J is TRBJ2-3 and V is TRBV12-3 or TRBV12-4; the match to TRBD1 covers 7 bases. The V gene end was trimmed by 5 bases and the J gene end by 6 bases; junction bases not matched to a gene: 11. CDR3 size: 15 residues. DNA for the CDR3: TGTGCCAGCAGTCCGCCGACAGGGATTAGGGATACGCAGTATTTT. Translated: CASSPPTGIRDTQYF.

A note on this clonotype: A much more abundant neighbour one base away suggests this may be a read error. J is TRBJ1-1 and V is TRBV29-1, with D perhaps TRBD1 (5 bases). Germline V lookup: CDR1 SQVTM, CDR2 ANQGSEA. The CDR3 has 13 residues. CDR3 in amino acids: CSVERGSSTEALF. In DNA form, the CDR3 reads TGCAGCGTTGAAAGGGGTAGCAGCACTGAAGCTCTCTTT.

This clonotype has more than one count but fewer than ten. This chain joins TRBV30 and TRBJ1-1; D perhaps matches TRBD1 (5 bases). The germline gives CDR1 GTSNPN, CDR2 SVGIG (reference sequence). This CDR3 has 14 amino acids. V lost 1 base and J 1 base, leaving 10 bases between the germline ends. The CDR3 sequence: CAWSERGWNTEAFF. Written as DNA, the CDR3 is TGTGCCTGGAGTGAAAGGGGATGGAACACTGAAGCTTTCTTT.